This is a list of T cell receptor beta chains from one sample in a study of T cell responses to AZD1222 COVID-19 vaccine. TCRdb keeps only in-frame clones here, not all; method: immunoSEQ multiplex PCR. This sample has some 280,000 clones, with 94% found just once. This specimen consisted of peripheral blood, obtained 28 days after the second AZD1222 dose. The source of these receptors is an adult who received the AZD1222 COVID-19 vaccine. The CDR3 runs from the conserved cysteine through the conserved F or W. The D gene is left open where the match is weak. Only part of the rows carry a size: once, few, many, or a class if the clone is expanded.

J: TRBJ2-1
D: -
size: medium-sized
V: TRBV12-5
DNA: TGTGCTAGTGGTTTGTCGGTAAACAATGAGCAGTTCTTC
CDR3: CASGLSVNNEQFF

J: TRBJ1-1
D: -
size: -
V: TRBV5-4
DNA: TGTGCCAGCAGCAGCCAGGAGAACACTGAAGCTTTCTTT
CDR3: CASSSQENTEAFF

J: TRBJ2-7
D: TRBD1
size: -
V: TRBV12-3/TRBV12-4
DNA: TGTGCCAGCAGTTTCGGGACAGAATACGAGCAGTACTTC
CDR3: CASSFGTEYEQYF

J: TRBJ2-7
D: TRBD1
size: -
V: TRBV28
DNA: TGTGCCAGCAACTCCCTCATACAGGGGGGCGAGCAGTACTTC
CDR3: CASNSLIQGGEQYF

J: TRBJ2-3
D: -
size: -
V: TRBV29-1
DNA: TGCAGCGTTCCCCGGGCGAGGGGCACAGATACGCAGTATTTT
CDR3: CSVPRARGTDTQYF

J: TRBJ2-4
D: TRBD2
size: -
V: TRBV10-1
DNA: TGCGCCAGCAGTCTTAAGCGGGGAGAGGCTAGCGGGAGGGCCGGGGCCAAAAACATTCAGTACTTC
CDR3: CASSLKRGEASGRAGAKNIQYF

J: TRBJ2-7
D: TRBD2
size: -
V: TRBV5-1
DNA: TGCGCCAGCAGCGAACCGGGACTAGCGTACGAGCAGTACTTC
CDR3: CASSEPGLAYEQYF

J: TRBJ2-7
D: TRBD1
size: -
V: TRBV7-9
DNA: TGTGCCAGCAGCCAAGGACAGGGCGGCCTCAATTTC
CDR3: CASSQGQGGLNF

J: TRBJ1-4
D: TRBD1
size: -
V: TRBV28
DNA: TGTGCCAGCAGTACCGCAGGGGGATTTGAAAAACTGTTTTTT
CDR3: CASSTAGGFEKLFF

J: TRBJ2-7
D: TRBD1
size: once
V: TRBV7-9
DNA: TGTGCCAGCAGCACCGGGACAGTGATCTCCTACGAGCAGTACTTC
CDR3: CASSTGTVISYEQYF

J: TRBJ1-3
D: -
size: -
V: TRBV5-4
DNA: TGTGCCAGCAGCATGCCGGGGACCTCTGGAAACACCATATATTTT
CDR3: CASSMPGTSGNTIYF

J: TRBJ1-2
D: -
size: -
V: TRBV28
DNA: TGTGCCAGCAGTGGGGGGAAGGGCGTTGGGACCGGGAGACTCTATGGCTACACCTTC
CDR3: CASSGGKGVGTGRLYGYTF

J: TRBJ1-5
D: -
size: -
V: TRBV28
DNA: TGTGCCACCGGACAAACGACTCAGCCCCAGCATTTT
CDR3: CATGQTTQPQHF

J: TRBJ1-1
D: TRBD1
size: -
V: TRBV15
DNA: TGTGCCACCAGCAACAGGGGAGGTTCGGGCACTGAAGCTTTCTTT
CDR3: CATSNRGGSGTEAFF

J: TRBJ1-1
D: -
size: -
V: TRBV6-6
DNA: TGTGCCAGCAGTACCACAGCCATGAACACTGAAGCTTTCTTT
CDR3: CASSTTAMNTEAFF

J: TRBJ1-2
D: -
size: -
V: TRBV19
DNA: TGTGCCAGTAGTATAGATCGTAAAAGGGCCACTAACTATGGCTACACCTTC
CDR3: CASSIDRKRATNYGYTF

J: TRBJ1-1
D: -
size: -
V: TRBV7-3
DNA: TGTGCCAGCAGCTTAACGACGGGGACTGAAGCTTTCTTT
CDR3: CASSLTTGTEAFF

J: TRBJ2-3
D: -
size: -
V: TRBV19
DNA: TGTGCCAGTAGCCAGCTAGCGAGGGGCACAGATACGCAGTATTTT
CDR3: CASSQLARGTDTQYF

J: TRBJ1-2
D: -
size: -
V: TRBV27
DNA: TGTGCCAGCAGTTTATCGATAATGGGGGAAGCGAGCGGCTACACCTTC
CDR3: CASSLSIMGEASGYTF

J: TRBJ2-7
D: -
size: -
V: TRBV5-1
DNA: TGCACCAGCAGCTTGGAGTGGAGCTCCTACGAGCAGTACTTC
CDR3: CTSSLEWSSYEQYF

J: TRBJ2-7
D: TRBD1
size: -
V: TRBV10-2
DNA: TGCGCCAGCAGATCGGGACAGGGTCTGTACGAGCAGTACTTC
CDR3: CASRSGQGLYEQYF

J: TRBJ1-5
D: -
size: -
V: TRBV3-1/TRBV3-2
DNA: TGTGCCAGCAGCCAAGCAGGGTTGAATCAGCCCCAGCATTTT
CDR3: CASSQAGLNQPQHF

J: TRBJ2-1
D: -
size: -
V: TRBV19
DNA: TGTGCCAGTAGCCCCCCAGGGGCCCGCCGGGACAATGAGCAGTTCTTC
CDR3: CASSPPGARRDNEQFF

J: TRBJ2-1
D: -
size: once
V: TRBV28
DNA: TGTGCCAGCAGTTTGGCGGGCAGCTCCTACAATGAGCAGTTCTTC
CDR3: CASSLAGSSYNEQFF

J: TRBJ1-2
D: -
size: -
V: TRBV10-3
DNA: TGTGCCATCAGTGAGTCGAGGGAATATGGCTACACCTTC
CDR3: CAISESREYGYTF

J: TRBJ1-2
D: -
size: once
V: TRBV27
DNA: TGTGCCAGCAGTTTATCCAGTGTGTATGGCTACACCTTC
CDR3: CASSLSSVYGYTF

J: TRBJ1-2
D: -
size: -
V: TRBV10-3
DNA: TGTGCCATCAGCGAACTGGGGGGAGGGGATGGCTACACCTTC
CDR3: CAISELGGGDGYTF

J: TRBJ1-1
D: -
size: few
V: TRBV6-2/TRBV6-3
DNA: TGTGCCAGCAGTTTTGGAGTTGAAGCTTTCTTT
CDR3: CASSFGVEAFF

J: TRBJ2-1
D: -
size: -
V: TRBV25-1
DNA: TGTGCCAGCGGCTCGAACTCTGAGCAGTTCTTC
CDR3: CASGSNSEQFF

J: TRBJ2-7
D: TRBD1
size: -
V: TRBV10-3
DNA: TGTGCCATCAGTGAGTACAGGGGGTCCTACGAGCAGTACTTC
CDR3: CAISEYRGSYEQYF

J: TRBJ2-3
D: -
size: -
V: TRBV7-8
DNA: TGTGCCAGCAGCCCAAAGGGATTGGATACGCAGTATTTT
CDR3: CASSPKGLDTQYF

J: TRBJ1-5
D: -
size: -
V: TRBV4-2
DNA: TGTGCCAGCAGCCAAGATTTCCGGGCTCAGCCCCAGCATTTT
CDR3: CASSQDFRAQPQHF

J: TRBJ1-6
D: TRBD1
size: -
V: TRBV19
DNA: TGTGCCAGTAGTATTCGGCACCCGGACAGGGAAAATTCACCCCTCCACTTT
CDR3: CASSIRHPDRENSPLHF

J: TRBJ2-1
D: -
size: few
V: TRBV6-4
DNA: TGTGCCAGCAGTGCAGGACTAGAGGGGGATGAGCAGTTCTTC
CDR3: CASSAGLEGDEQFF

J: TRBJ1-5
D: -
size: once
V: TRBV6-1
DNA: TGTGCCAGCAGTGGGGGGCCGCTCTATAGCAATCAGCCCCAGCATTTT
CDR3: CASSGGPLYSNQPQHF

J: TRBJ2-7
D: -
size: -
V: TRBV10-3
DNA: TGTGCCATCAGTGATGGTCCGGGTAAGGCCTACGAGCAGTACTTC
CDR3: CAISDGPGKAYEQYF

J: TRBJ1-5
D: TRBD1
size: -
V: TRBV7-6
DNA: TGTGCCAGCAGCTCGGGACAGGCCGAGGGCCAGCCCCAGCATTTT
CDR3: CASSSGQAEGQPQHF

J: TRBJ2-2
D: TRBD2
size: -
V: TRBV7-2
DNA: TGTGCCAGCAGCTTACGCAGGGAGGGCGGGGAGCTGTTTTTT
CDR3: CASSLRREGGELFF

J: TRBJ2-7
D: TRBD1
size: -
V: TRBV28
DNA: TGTGCCAGCAGTTACGGACAGGGAAGGAAGCAGTACTTC
CDR3: CASSYGQGRKQYF

J: TRBJ2-5
D: -
size: -
V: TRBV5-1
DNA: TGCGCCAGCAGCTTCCTCCCCAGGGACCAAGAGACCCAGTACTTC
CDR3: CASSFLPRDQETQYF